These T cell receptor beta chains were read from a single sample in a study of blood T cells in healthy people across ages. From the 5' RACE reads, TCRdb called clonotypes with MiXCR, one entry per CDR3 protein. This sample has around 800,000 distinct CDR3 sequences, with 40% to 50% found just once. Sequencing was carried out using blood. The receptors come from a man in his fifties or sixties in good health. The CDR3 runs from the conserved cysteine through the conserved F or W. Expanded clones are given a class, and other clones once, few, many or no size at all.

V gene	clone size	J gene	CDR3 protein
TRBV7-3	NA	TRBJ2-5	CASSRDGRDEQYF
TRBV18	NA	TRBJ2-5	CASSPEGTGRLYGTQYF
TRBV5-1	NA	TRBJ2-1	CASSFFYVRGDNEQFF
TRBV7-9	NA	TRBJ2-1	CASSSRWVEEQFF
TRBV20-1	NA	TRBJ2-3	CSASVGTSGDTQYF
TRBV6-2/TRBV6-3	NA	TRBJ2-7	CASSYLTSYEQYF
TRBV7-6	NA	TRBJ1-1	CANSPSRDGNTEAFF
TRBV28	NA	TRBJ1-5	CASTGQINQPQHF
TRBV20-1	NA	TRBJ1-1	CSVRDVQGTEAFF
TRBV6-4	NA	TRBJ1-2	CASSDSPSGGYTF
TRBV27	NA	TRBJ2-3	CASSLSLNRADTQYF
TRBV7-9	NA	TRBJ2-1	CASSLSLVGGAYNERFF
TRBV14	few	TRBJ2-7	CASSQGGWRGSYEQYF
TRBV20-1	NA	TRBJ2-2	CSARARSGGANTGELFF
TRBV29-1	few	TRBJ2-5	CSVDRTSVQETQYF
TRBV5-1	few	TRBJ2-5	CASSTGPRGETQYF
TRBV20-1	NA	TRBJ2-7	CSAARPPTGGRYYEQYF
TRBV4-1	NA	TRBJ2-4	CASSQSGETLRNIQYF
TRBV10-2	NA	TRBJ2-7	CAYSETGTYEQYF
TRBV20-1	NA	TRBJ2-7	CSASVDRRFYEQYF
TRBV7-6	NA	TRBJ1-4	CASSLAEGLNEKLFF
TRBV6-5	NA	TRBJ2-1	CASSYQGQGYNVQFF
TRBV7-9	NA	NA	CASSISGAGGEQYF
TRBV7-8	NA	TRBJ2-2	CASSTAGGRNTGELFF
TRBV7-9	NA	TRBJ1-6	CASSSDREDNSPLHF